What follows describes a single T cell receptor beta chain. The record originates from a study of CD8+ T cells in alopecia areata. About the study: For 6 to 18 months, tofacitinib was taken, and 6 months off drug followed.

RNA extraction was followed by reverse transcription into cDNA, which acted as the sequencing template. Assay used: immunoSEQ multiplex PCR; TCRdb lists only in-frame clones, some missing. Of about 270,000 clones listed, roughly 60% are singletons. The treatment is: oral pan-JAK inhibitor, 5-10 mg twice daily. This TCR came from a human donor with alopecia areata. Source: CD4+ T cells sorted from blood, taken at roughly week 52, from a patient treated with tofacitinib.

The DNA for the CDR3 is TGTGCCAGCAGTACCAGGGGGCCGGGGAATTCACCCCTCCACTTT. Translating it yields CASSTRGPGNSPLHF. V and J are TRBV6-5 and TRBJ1-6; 8 bases agree with TRBD1. CDR1 is MNHEY and CDR2 is SVGAGI in the germline V gene. This CDR3 region has 15 residues. J lost 7 bases, V lost 5 bases, and 7 bases had no gene match.